This T cell receptor beta chain was identified in a study of control samples from healthy donors and cancer patients. The trim removed 4 bases at V and 5 bases at J, leaving 2 bases unmatched. CDR3 length equals 14 residues. Per germline, CDR1 LGHDT and CDR2 YNNKEL (reference sequence). Method: immunoSEQ multiplex PCR; TCRdb's copy keeps in-frame clones and lacks some. The table shows about 150,000 clones, with 85% to 95% occurring only once. V and J are TRBV3-1 (or the pseudogene TRBV3-2) and TRBJ2-7, with 13 positions matching TRBD2. Specimen: blood. This TCR was recovered from a man aged 35 to 55 in good health. As DNA, the CDR3 is TGTGCCAGCAGCCCGGGACTAGCGGGGAACGAGCAGTACTTC. Translated: CASSPGLAGNEQYF.